This T cell receptor beta chain was captured by sequencing in a study of blood T cell repertoires in COVID-19. In the study overall: Acute-phase and convalescent COVID-19 samples originated in the United States, Italy and Spain. PBMCs, B-cell-depleted T cells, or T cells provided the cDNA or gDNA that made up the material.

This CDR3 contains 15 residues. Per germline, CDR1 KGHSH and CDR2 LQKENI. Trimming stripped 3 bases from V and 2 bases from J, with 13 bases between. Authors' analysis steps: Quantification of nucleated cells was approximated via reference gene primer amplification. TCRdb keeps only in-frame clones here, not all; method: immunoSEQ multiplex PCR. Clone size and the V and J calls come from that table; the DNA yielded D and trimming. The sample contains about 63,000 clones, about 89% of which appear only once. This clone appeared a few times. This TCR was recovered from a man aged 50-60 years with active COVID-19. Sequencing was carried out using peripheral blood. This chain uses TRBV18 with TRBJ1-2; D may be TRBD1 (5 bases). The CDR3 loop is CASSPGRSLNYGYTF. In nucleotides, the CDR3 is TGTGCCAGCTCACCGGGGCGGAGTCTAAACTATGGCTACACCTTC.